This is a list of T cell receptor beta chains from one sample in a study of early T cells in non-severe SARS-CoV-2 infection. TCRdb processed the 5' RACE reads anew with MiXCR; each CDR3 protein has one entry. The table records under 30,000 distinct CDR3 sequences, about 5.3% of them present only once. The sample comprised whole blood. Source of these receptors: an adult who was a healthcare worker with PCR-confirmed SARS-CoV-2 infection or an uninfected control (not recorded which). Each CDR3 is given without its conserved first and last residue.

ASSDRDRGYSPLH TRBJ1-6 TRBV6-1
SARESTDTQY TRBJ2-3 TRBV20-1
ASSLTGGGTDTQY TRBJ2-3 TRBV6-6
ASRTQGAQGQETQY TRBJ2-5 TRBV28
AISEPGLEVYEQY TRBJ2-7 TRBV10-3
ATSDFMNIQY TRBJ2-4 TRBV24-1
ASSETAYRAKNIQY TRBJ2-4 TRBV2
SAWDTLNTEAF TRBJ1-1 TRBV20-1
AISERTSGGARRNEQF TRBJ2-1 TRBV10-3
ASNLRLDPYNEQF TRBJ2-1 TRBV7-2
ASGLYSGNTIY TRBJ1-3 TRBV28
SARVTFNEQF TRBJ2-1 TRBV20-1
AWSKAGGQPQH TRBJ1-5 TRBV30
ASSPRRGRGNEQF TRBJ2-1 TRBV5-6
ASSRTLAKNIQY TRBJ2-4 TRBV7-2
ASSQDETSLGYEQY TRBJ2-7 TRBV3-1
ASSQSGGRDIQY TRBJ2-4 TRBV4-3
ASSPRGTVYGYT TRBJ1-2 TRBV19